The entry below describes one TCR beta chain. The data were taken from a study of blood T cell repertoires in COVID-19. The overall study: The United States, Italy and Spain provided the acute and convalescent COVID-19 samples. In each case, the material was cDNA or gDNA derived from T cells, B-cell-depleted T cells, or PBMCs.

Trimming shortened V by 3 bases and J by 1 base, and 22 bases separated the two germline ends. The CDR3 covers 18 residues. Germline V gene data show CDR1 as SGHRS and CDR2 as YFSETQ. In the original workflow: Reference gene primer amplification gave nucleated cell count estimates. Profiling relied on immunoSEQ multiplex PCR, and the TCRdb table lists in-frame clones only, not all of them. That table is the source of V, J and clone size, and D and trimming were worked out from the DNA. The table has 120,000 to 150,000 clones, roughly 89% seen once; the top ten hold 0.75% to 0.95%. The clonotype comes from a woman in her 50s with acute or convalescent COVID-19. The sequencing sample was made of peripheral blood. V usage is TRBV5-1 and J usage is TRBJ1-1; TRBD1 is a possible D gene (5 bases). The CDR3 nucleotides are TGCGCCAGCAGCTGGGACGAGATTGGCGGGGCTAAGAACACTGAAGCTTTCTTT. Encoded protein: CASSWDEIGGAKNTEAFF.